Below, 9 T cell receptor beta chains from the same sample are listed, as sequenced in a study of blood T cell dynamics during melanoma immunotherapy. The sample's time point: pre-treatment baseline. The table came from immunoSEQ multiplex PCR; TCRdb's copy has only in-frame clones and leaves some out. The sample lists 9,500 to 10,000 clones; 80% to 90% were seen once. The specimen comprised blood, sampled from a patient treated with checkpoint blockade. The receptors were gathered from a human donor with melanoma.

The genes are TRBV6-1 and TRBJ1-5; TRBD1 is a possible D gene (5 bases). Germline assignment: CDR1 MNHNS and CDR2 SASEGT. V shed 2 bases and J shed 0 bases, with 14 bases lying between them. The length of the CDR3 is 17 residues. The CDR3 sequence: CASSEIGRTNSNQPQHF. Written as DNA, the CDR3 is TGTGCCAGCAGTGAAATAGGTCGGACAAATAGCAATCAGCCCCAGCATTTT.

The CDR3 bases are TGCAGTGCTAGATCGGGGGGCGAGCAGTACTTC. It yields the protein CSARSGGEQYF. The J gene is TRBJ2-7, the V gene TRBV20-1, with 7 positions matching TRBD2. The CDR3 length is 11 residues. V was clipped by 2 bases and J by 6 bases; unmatched bases: 1. Germline CDR1 is DFQATT and CDR2 is SNEGSKA (reference sequence).

CDR3 sequence reads: CASSGHRATGELFF. CDR3 sequence (DNA): TGTGCCAGTAGTGGTCACAGGGCGACCGGGGAGCTGTTTTTT. The chain uses TRBV19 and TRBJ2-2; perhaps TRBD1 as D (6 bases). Per germline, CDR1 LNHDA and CDR2 SQIVND (reference sequence). V was clipped by 5 bases and J by 5 bases, with 12 bases between them. This CDR3 region has 14 residues.

This chain connects TRBV5-1 to TRBJ1-1, with D unresolved. V was shortened by 0 bases and J by 0 bases, with 9 bases between the two germline ends. CDR1 and CDR2 (germline): SGHRS, YFSETQ. The CDR3 contains 15 residues. This CDR3 is CASSLAGRMNTEAFF. The CDR3 nucleotides are TGCGCCAGCAGCTTGGCCGGCAGGATGAACACTGAAGCTTTCTTT.

The J gene is TRBJ2-3, the V gene TRBV5-1, with D perhaps matching TRBD2 (6 bases). The CDR3 loop spans 16 amino acids. Germline V gene sequence: CDR1 SGHRS, CDR2 YFSETQ. V was trimmed by 0 bases and J by 2 bases, leaving 13 bases between them. The CDR3 here is CASSLVAGSSTDTQYF. DNA for the CDR3: TGCGCCAGCAGCTTGGTGGCGGGGAGTTCCACAGATACGCAGTATTTT.

This clone was found once. V is TRBV10-3 and J is TRBJ1-6; D call uncertain. Germline CDR1 ENHRY, CDR2 SYGVKD. V lost 8 bases to trimming and J lost 0 bases, with 8 bases between them. The CDR3 has 14 residues. The CDR3 loop reads CAISEGSYNSPLHF. The DNA of the CDR3 is TGTGCCATCTCGGAGGGCTCCTATAATTCACCCCTCCACTTT.

The rearrangement links TRBV29-1 to TRBJ2-7; TRBD1 aligns across 9 bases. V was pared by 0 bases and J by 2 bases, with 5 bases of the junction left unmatched. CDR1 and CDR2 (germline): SQVTM, ANQGSEA. CDR3 length: 15 amino acids. Here the CDR3 reads CSVEDGTGPTYEQYF. CDR3 nucleotide sequence: TGCAGCGTTGAAGACGGGACAGGGCCCACCTACGAGCAGTACTTC.

This clone was detected only a few times. This chain uses TRBV7-9 with TRBJ1-1; D not resolved. The CDR3 length is 13 residues. CDR1 SEHNR and CDR2 FQNEAQ come from the germline V gene (reference sequence). Trimming removed 8 bases at V and 5 bases at J, with 15 bases between. The CDR3 nucleotides are TGTGCCAGCGGCCCAGGCCTGGGAACTGAAGCTTTCTTT. It specifies CASGPGLGTEAFF.

The gene calls are TRBV5-1 and TRBJ1-1; 10 nucleotides line up with TRBD1. The CDR3 is made up of 14 amino acids. Germline assignment: CDR1 SGHRS and CDR2 YFSETQ. V gave up 0 bases and J gave up 4 bases; unmatched junction bases: 0. CDR3 in DNA: TGCGCCAGCAGCTTGGGGACAGGGGGCACTGAAGCTTTCTTT. Translated: CASSLGTGGTEAFF.